Sequencing of this T cell receptor beta chain was carried out in a study of blood T cell repertoires in COVID-19. Study context: Italy, Spain and the United States were the sources of the convalescent and acute COVID-19 samples. PBMCs, B-cell-depleted T cells, or T cells were the source of the cDNA or gDNA that made up the material.

Per the study methods: Reference gene primer amplification yielded estimated nucleated cell counts. Here immunoSEQ multiplex PCR was the method, and the copy in TCRdb shows in-frame clones only, minus some. The DNA gave D and trimming, while V, J and clone size come from that table. This repertoire shows approximately 170,000 clones, 85% to 95% found once; its top ten account for roughly 2%. Germline CDR1 reads LNHDA; CDR2 reads SQIVND (reference sequence). With 3 bases clipped from V and 0 bases from J, the junction kept 12 bases outside the gene matches. The CDR3 extends over 19 amino acids. Followed longitudinally, the Seattle patients had been enrolled during active infection.

Input material: peripheral blood. The chain carries TRBV19 and TRBJ2-2, with 8 bases identical to TRBD1. This TCR came from a woman aged 60 to 75 with COVID-19, enrolled during active disease. DNA of the CDR3: TGTGCCAGTAGTATCCAGAAAAACGGACAGGGCCCGAACACCGGGGAGCTGTTTTTT. As protein: CASSIQKNGQGPNTGELFF.